Listed below are T cell receptor beta chains from one sample, sequenced in a study of control samples from healthy donors and cancer patients. Sequencing used immunoSEQ multiplex PCR; TCRdb keeps in-frame clones, though not all of them. This table has 150,000 or so clones, over 90% appearing once. Material: blood. The receptor source for this set is a man aged 45-60 years in good health. CDR3s include the opening cysteine and the closing phenylalanine or tryptophan.

v_gene: TRBV5-1; CDR3aa: CASSAGLAGGETQYF
v_gene: TRBV19; CDR3aa: CASSILGQGGNSPLHF
v_gene: TRBV28; CDR3aa: CASSRIAGEETQYF
v_gene: TRBV5-4; CDR3aa: CASSGGTSGRLNYNEQFF
v_gene: TRBV6-4; CDR3aa: CASRTGGGTGELFF
v_gene: TRBV7-9; CDR3aa: CASALDTDTQYF
v_gene: TRBV2; CDR3aa: CASRGTSGKFDTQYF
v_gene: TRBV10-2; CDR3aa: CASSPYGNWDTQYF
v_gene: TRBV2; CDR3aa: CASRASYEQYF
v_gene: TRBV11-2; CDR3aa: CASSLTPRGVSSGNTIYF
v_gene: TRBV5-1; CDR3aa: CASSFRRESTGELFF
v_gene: TRBV18; CDR3aa: CASSPDREGYGYTF
v_gene: TRBV28; CDR3aa: CASTGGGMSTDTQYF
v_gene: TRBV28; CDR3aa: CASSRGQGAVEQYF
v_gene: TRBV30; CDR3aa: CAWSLKGGVSGYTF
v_gene: TRBV6-5; CDR3aa: CASRGGSYNEQFF
v_gene: TRBV5-4; CDR3aa: CASSLGDRGSYGYTF
v_gene: TRBV29-1; CDR3aa: CSVNSGLNTGELFF
v_gene: TRBV6-5; CDR3aa: CASNTRYRAYEQYF
v_gene: TRBV12-3/TRBV12-4; CDR3aa: CASSFFSGEQYF
v_gene: TRBV6-5; CDR3aa: CASSYSIQVSYEQYF
v_gene: TRBV28; CDR3aa: CASSLFGRGAYGYTF
v_gene: TRBV6-1; CDR3aa: CASSERGTGPYEQYF
v_gene: TRBV6-1; CDR3aa: CASSESSGSVGYTF
v_gene: TRBV27; CDR3aa: CASSFSGRANEQFF
v_gene: TRBV18; CDR3aa: CASSPPVTANYGYTF
v_gene: TRBV10-3; CDR3aa: CAISSYEGLAGPKLNEQFF
v_gene: TRBV28; CDR3aa: CASRPTGVLEAFF
v_gene: TRBV6-1; CDR3aa: CASSEGDRRTQYF
v_gene: TRBV28; CDR3aa: CASRLWGGTDTQYF
v_gene: TRBV25-1; CDR3aa: CASSGTPSYGYTF
v_gene: TRBV4-1; CDR3aa: CASSSTGGGYNEQFF
v_gene: TRBV3-1/TRBV3-2; CDR3aa: CASSQGVTTNEKLFF
v_gene: TRBV6-1; CDR3aa: CASSETVRDEQYF
v_gene: TRBV2; CDR3aa: CASSERTGAYNEQFF
v_gene: TRBV18; CDR3aa: CASSLGFAGELFF
v_gene: TRBV12-3/TRBV12-4; CDR3aa: CASRWRDSNEQFF
v_gene: TRBV5-1; CDR3aa: CASSLGTSGSKVDEQYF